One sample yielded the 6 T cell receptor beta chains listed below, sequenced in a study of blood T cell repertoires in COVID-19. Sequenced by immunoSEQ multiplex PCR; TCRdb stores in-frame clones only, minus some. This table holds fewer than 350,000 clones, around nine tenths found once. What was sequenced was PBMCs or T cells enriched from blood (not recorded which). The receptors here all came from a man aged 60 to 75 who had recovered from COVID-19.

The chain combines TRBV29-1 with TRBJ2-2; 8 nucleotides line up with TRBD1. V dropped 7 bases and J dropped 3; count of bases not matched to a gene: 7. The CDR3 length is 14 residues. CDR1 SQVTM and CDR2 ANQGSEA come from the germline V gene. CDR3 DNA sequence: TGCAGCGCTTGTCAGGGGGCTTACACCGGGGAGCTGTTTTTT. Translation gives CSACQGAYTGELFF.

This chain uses TRBV7-3 with TRBJ2-2, with TRBD2 identical over 8 bases. The CDR3 sequence is 16 residues long. Trimming took 4 bases from V and 5 from J; bases not matched to a gene: 9. Germline V gives CDR1 SGHTA, CDR2 FQGTGA. The DNA of the CDR3 is TGTGCCAGCAGCTCCAGTTTGGGCGGGAGGACCGGGGAGCTGTTTTTT. Its protein product is CASSSSLGGRTGELFF.

V usage is TRBV18 and J usage is TRBJ1-5; D ambiguous. V lost 3 bases and J lost 5, with 17 bases in between. CDR1 KGHSH and CDR2 LQKENI come from the germline V gene. CDR3 length: 16 residues. CDR3 sequence: CASSPTAVGSHQPQHF. The CDR3, as DNA: TGTGCCAGCTCACCGACCGCTGTCGGGAGTCATCAGCCCCAGCATTTT. The whole variable domain, filled in from reference TRBV18 and TRBJ1-5, reads NAGVMQNPRHLVRRRGQEARLRCSPMKGHSHVYWYRQLPEEGLKFMVYLQKENIIDESGMPKERFSAEFPKEGPSILRIQQVVRGDSAAYFCASSPTAVGSHQPQHFGDGTRLSIL.

The chain links TRBV20-1 to TRBJ1-1; D is unclear. In germline, CDR1 is DFQATT, CDR2 SNEGSKA (reference sequence). The V end was cut by 0 bases, the J end by 6 bases, with 5 bases between. CDR3 size: 11 residues. CDR3: CSARDTSEAFF. CDR3 in DNA: TGCAGTGCTAGAGATACTTCTGAAGCTTTCTTT.

The chain combines TRBV10-1 with TRBJ2-7; 11 bases are shared with TRBD1. The germline V gene has CDR1 WNHNN and CDR2 SYGVQD (reference sequence). The ends lost 6 bases at V and 5 bases at J; junction bases unmatched: 12. The CDR3 is made up of 16 amino acids. The CDR3 region has the DNA TGCGCCAGCAGCGTTCTCCGGGACAGGGGGTGCAACGAGCAGTACTTC. Its translation is CASSVLRDRGCNEQYF.

The chain combines TRBV19 with TRBJ2-1, with a weak D call TRBD2 (6 bases). The CDR3 consists of 20 residues. Germline CDR1 and CDR2: LNHDA and SQIVND (reference sequence). V was cut by 4 bases and J by 12 bases, with 37 bases left in between. The CDR3 DNA reads TGTGCCAGTAGTAGTGGGCCTAAATCCGGAGTAAGAGCGGGTAATTTGGGGCAGTTCTTC. This encodes CASSSGPKSGVRAGNLGQFF.